This TCR beta chain was identified in a study of blood T cell repertoires in COVID-19. For the study at large: Researchers got acute and convalescent COVID-19 samples from the United States, Italy and Spain. Sources were T cells, B-cell-depleted T cells, or PBMCs; the material itself was cDNA or gDNA.

CDR1 is MDHEN, CDR2 SYDVKM, per germline. Trimming at V came to 5 bases and at J to 0 bases, leaving 7 bases not matched to a gene. CDR3 length equals 16 residues. Per the authors' pipeline: By means of reference gene primer amplification, nucleated cell counts were estimated. Measured with immunoSEQ multiplex PCR; TCRdb has only the in-frame clones, and not every one. V and J calls and clone size are given by that table; D and trimming were obtained from the DNA. Among about 150,000 clones listed, approximately 86% were seen once. The sample comprised peripheral blood. The receptor's source is a man between 65 and 85 years old with acute or convalescent COVID-19. The V and J genes are TRBV28 and TRBJ1-5, with 7 positions matching TRBD1. CDR3 protein: CASSQAGGYSNQPQHF. The CDR3 DNA is TGTGCCAGCAGTCAAGCAGGGGGTTATAGCAATCAGCCCCAGCATTTT.